This TCR beta chain derives from a study of blood T cell repertoires in COVID-19. At the level of the study: T cells, B-cell-depleted T cells, or PBMCs supplied cDNA or gDNA.

Generated by immunoSEQ multiplex PCR, the TCRdb table keeps only in-frame clones and is missing some. The sample records about 49,000 clones, approximately 85% being singletons. This TCR was sampled from a human donor in a cohort sampled during active COVID-19. Source material: peripheral blood.

CDR3 in amino acids: CASSPGQGNSGNTIYF. The CDR3 bases are TGTGCCAGCAGCCCGGGACAGGGGAACTCTGGAAACACCATATATTTT. The rearrangement joins TRBV7-8 to TRBJ1-3; TRBD1 matches 10 bases. V shed 5 bases and J 0 bases; nucleotides not matched to a gene: 4. The germline CDR1 and CDR2 sequences are SGHVS and FQNEAQ. The CDR3 is made up of 16 amino acids.